The clone carrying this TCR beta chain has just one count. These data originate in a study of shared clonotypes between healthy human individuals. This table comes from immunoSEQ multiplex PCR, and its TCRdb copy is limited to in-frame clones, with some not included. The sample records a few million clones, roughly 93% being singletons. Splitting of CD4+ cells produced CD45RA+ naive and CD45RA-negative memory subsets. The V end lost 5 bases, the J end lost 0 bases, and 17 bases lay between the germline ends. The CDR3 length is 17 residues. Germline V CDR1 and CDR2: MDHEN, SYDVKM. The chain uses TRBV28 and TRBJ1-3, with D possibly matching TRBD1 (5 bases). Sequenced sample: naive CD4+ T cells from PBMCs. As for subset: CD45RA+ positively selected. The receptor's source is a man between 18 and 29 years old in good health. Some clones in this sample may be carry-over from other donors' samples. CDR3 sequence: CASSLATGFISGNTIYF. In DNA, the CDR3 is TGTGCCAGCAGTCTCGCTACAGGATTCATCTCTGGAAACACCATATATTTT.